This record concerns one T cell receptor beta chain sequence. V was trimmed by 5 bases and J by 5 bases, leaving 12 bases between them. The CDR3 is made up of 13 amino acids. This record belongs to a study of blood T cell repertoires in COVID-19. In the study overall: The samples span acute and convalescent COVID-19 from the United States, Italy and Spain. The cDNA or gDNA used as material had been derived from T cells, B-cell-depleted T cells, or PBMCs.

Under the authors' procedure: Reference gene primers were amplified, and this amplification served to estimate nucleated cell counts. Sequencing was performed with immunoSEQ multiplex PCR; in TCRdb, only in-frame clones are kept and a portion is missing. V, J and clone size are those of that table, while D and trimming were read from the DNA. Here the sample spans around 64,000 clones, around 86% being singletons. Sample: peripheral blood. The source of this sequence is a young woman with acute or convalescent COVID-19. The chain joins TRBV12-3 or TRBV12-4 to TRBJ2-5; TRBD2 is a possible D gene (6 bases). For the CDR3, the DNA is TGTGCCAGCAGTATGGGACTTGAGGAGACCCAGTACTTC. Protein: CASSMGLEETQYF.